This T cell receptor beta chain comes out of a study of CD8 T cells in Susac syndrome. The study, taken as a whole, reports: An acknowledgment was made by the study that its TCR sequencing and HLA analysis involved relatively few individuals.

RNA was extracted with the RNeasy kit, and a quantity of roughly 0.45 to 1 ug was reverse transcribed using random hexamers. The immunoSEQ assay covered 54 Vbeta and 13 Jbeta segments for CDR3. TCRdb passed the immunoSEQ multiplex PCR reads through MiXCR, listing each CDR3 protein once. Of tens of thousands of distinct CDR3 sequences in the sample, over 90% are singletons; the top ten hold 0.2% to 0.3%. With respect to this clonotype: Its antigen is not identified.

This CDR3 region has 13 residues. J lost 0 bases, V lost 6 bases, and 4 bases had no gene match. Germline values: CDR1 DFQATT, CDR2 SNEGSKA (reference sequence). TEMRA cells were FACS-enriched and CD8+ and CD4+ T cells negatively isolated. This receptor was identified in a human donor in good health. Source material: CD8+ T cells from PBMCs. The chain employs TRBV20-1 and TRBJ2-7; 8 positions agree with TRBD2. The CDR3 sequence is CSAPSGSSYEQYF. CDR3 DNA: TGCAGTGCCCCCAGCGGGAGCTCCTACGAGCAGTACTTC.